This T cell receptor beta chain was recovered during a study of blood T cell repertoires in COVID-19. Clones were read by immunoSEQ multiplex PCR, and TCRdb kept only the in-frame ones, dropping some. The sample lists 50,000 to 75,000 clones; about 90% were seen once. Germline lookup yields CDR1 GTSNPN and CDR2 SVGIG (reference sequence). Trimming took 0 bases from V and 4 from J, leaving 15 bases between them. CDR3 length equals 15 residues. The chain has TRBV30 and TRBJ1-2; possibly TRBD1 for D (6 bases). Sequencing was done on a sample of peripheral blood. The TCR originated in a man at least 80 years old in a cohort sampled during active COVID-19. The CDR3 reads CAWSVFGGQGYGYTF. Written as DNA, the CDR3 is TGTGCCTGGAGTGTTTTCGGGGGGCAAGGCTATGGCTACACCTTC.